This is a list of T cell receptor beta chains from one sample in a study of radiotherapy plus CTLA-4 blockade in lung cancer. Libraries were prepared by immunoSEQ multiplex PCR; TCRdb keeps only in-frame clonotypes and omits some of them. The sample has around 65,000 clones; around 77% are singletons. This specimen was peripheral blood, taken from a patient treated with radiotherapy plus ipilimumab. Receptors originate from a human donor with non-small cell lung cancer who had a complete response to radiotherapy plus ipilimumab. The CDR3 runs from the conserved cysteine through the conserved F or W. Clone size is not always given. Where it is, it says once, few, many or a class for expanded clones.

CDR3 protein,clone size,V gene
CASSPREVTDTQYF,few,TRBV18
CASSQLGQGEAFF,once,TRBV7-7
CASSIVDREEAFF,few,TRBV19
CASSRVSTEAFF,-,TRBV5-4
CASSLKVLLGQGDTGELFF,few,TRBV13
CATSRDHNEQFF,-,TRBV15
CASSQDLRPITDYEQYF,-,TRBV4-3
CASSPRQGTNTGELFF,-,TRBV9
CASMRRGETQYF,few,TRBV10-2
CASSDGGYGYTF,-,TRBV6-6
CASSQRMGAGGRTGELFF,-,TRBV7-9
CASSQGSGVVNEQFF,few,TRBV4-3
CASSASSSGGGETQYF,-,TRBV11-3
CASSTTRQGELFF,few,TRBV19
CASSDLSGNTGELFF,-,TRBV6-1
CASSEGGAQGYTF,-,TRBV5-1
CASSLQGTDTQYF,-,TRBV5-1
CASSLQGGTETQYF,-,TRBV7-2
CSADSGGYTF,once,TRBV20-1
CASSQDRGAQHEAFF,-,TRBV4-3
CASSRGRGELDGYTF,few,TRBV7-9
CASSYGGLLYGYTF,once,TRBV6-5
CASSLPPGPRVDSPLHF,few,TRBV7-9
CASSSGGQGNYGYTF,few,TRBV5-1
CASSQGGPRQPQHF,few,TRBV7-2
CASSSRRASHGYTF,-,TRBV11-2
CASSLGRGSYEQYF,-,TRBV7-2
CASSFTYPYNEQFF,-,TRBV4-3
CASSESQGWNTIYF,-,TRBV2
CASSPGQADSPLHF,-,TRBV18
CASSADSKVAFF,-,TRBV18
CASSLQGSQETQYF,-,TRBV7-2